This TCR beta chain was obtained from a study of Ad26.COV2.S vaccination and SARS-CoV-2 variants (dated by TCRdb to the early 2020s). Background on the whole study: Vaccine-arm donors were drawn from COV1001, a multicentre, randomized, double-blind, placebo-controlled phase I-IIa trial of Ad26.COV2.S in healthy adults. The TCR-sequenced set comprised approximately 32 samples: some 20 Ad26.COV2.S vaccine recipients, 5 placebo recipients and 8 SARS-CoV-2 convalescent individuals. Investigators remained blinded to trial group allocation during experiments and outcome assessment. Ad26.COV2.S was administered intramuscularly at a dose of 5x10^10 or 1x10^11 viral particles, either as one shot or as two shots given 56 days apart. Participants in the trial were split at random into five groups of five each, receiving low-dose or high-dose Ad26.COV2.S once or twice, or else placebo on both occasions. The specificity and breadth of SARS-CoV-2-reactive T cell receptors after Ad26.COV2.S vaccination were assessed by TCRbeta repertoire sequencing.

The sample's treatment or condition label, decoded: roughly 19 received Ad26.COV2.S at low or high dose, single or two shots; about 5 received placebo; per-sample allocation not given. For vaccine and placebo recipients, the sequenced repertoires came from samples collected on day 63 after the first injection. Between 29 July and 7 August 2020, Cohort 1b enrolled 25 adults aged 18-55 years at one site in Boston, USA. Ad26.COV2.S was a replication-incompetent adenovirus type 26 vector that expressed a prefusion-stabilized SARS-CoV-2 spike protein derived from the original Wuhan strain. Worth noting for this clone: Its antigen remains undetermined. Per-nucleotide qualities are absent, and no much larger clonotype sits a single base away.

Broad study findings and their caveats: Substantial breadth of spike-specific CD8+ and CD4+ T cell responses was reported after vaccination. Ad26.COV2.S recipients had higher spike-specific TCR breadth than placebo recipients (P = 0.0014). The study was not powered for comparison of responses between vaccine doses or regimens. The authors noted that the TCR breadth and depth analyses may have underestimated total T cell responses. Non-spike TCR breadth was comparable between vaccine and placebo recipients, consistent with the vaccine containing only spike.

The immunoSEQ Assay was used to sequence TCRbeta CDR3 regions. After extraction, genomic DNA underwent amplification by bias-controlled multiplex PCR, followed by high-throughput sequencing. The original methods were these. To quantify the absolute abundance of each unique TCRbeta CDR3 region, sequences were collapsed and filtered. T cell fraction was estimated by normalizing TCRbeta template counts to usable DNA, which was measured by amplifying reference genes present in all nucleated cells. Repertoire TCRs were annotated as SARS-CoV-2-specific by exact matching of V gene, CDR3 amino acid sequence and J gene to a known reactive TCR set. The reference SARS-CoV-2 TCR set came from MIRA and was filtered for enrichment in COVID-19-positive ImmuneCODE repertoires, removing public or cross-reactive TCRs. Using the MIRA antigens, annotated TCRs were further analysed by specific ORF or by position within an ORF. Breadth was defined as the number of annotated unique rearrangements divided by the total number of unique productive rearrangements, and depth was defined as the summed frequency of the annotated unique rearrangements. TCR breadth was compared between groups using two-sided Wilcoxon rank-sum tests. TCRdb holds this immuneACCESS table with in-frame rearrangements only. Some clones are missing; in checked studies, unresolved V genes explain under half, and the rest has no known cause. The V and J calls and clone size are taken from that table; D and trimming were inferred from the DNA. Within this sample are 350,000 to 500,000 clones, with 75% to 95% of them counted one time only. Of the sample, 10% to 15% falls within the top ten clones.

The receptor was derived from a person aged 18-65 years who received the Ad26.COV2.S COVID-19 vaccine or a placebo. The material was peripheral blood, obtained in a trial of Ad26.COV2.S vaccine versus placebo.

The nucleotide sequence is TGTGCCAGCAGTAGGGACAGGGAAAAACTGTTTTTT. This codes for CASSRDREKLFF. The chain is assembled from TRBV27 and TRBJ1-4, with 8 central nucleotides matching TRBD1. Spanning cysteine to phenylalanine, the CDR3 consists of 12 amino acids. The only DNA kept is the CDR3, 36 bases in frame from the first base. The CDR1 and CDR2 encoded by the germline V gene (reference sequence) are MNHEY and SMNVEV. V is cut back by 5 bases and J by 8 bases, with 1 base in the junction unmatched.